These T cell receptor beta chains were read from a single sample in a study of blood T cell repertoires in COVID-19. Data came from immunoSEQ multiplex PCR; TCRdb stores just in-frame clones and leaves some out. The top ten hold about 7% of the sample, which has 84,000 or so clones, approximately 85% seen once. Sequenced input: peripheral blood. The receptors originated from a man between 70 and 80 years old with acute or convalescent COVID-19. Both conserved end residues are part of each CDR3. A D gene is named only where the DNA matches it firmly. Clone size, where shown, is once, few, many, or a class for clones that have expanded.

J gene	D gene	CDR3 length	clone size	V gene	CDR3 protein	CDR3 DNA
TRBJ1-3	.	13	.	TRBV30	CASAPGSGNTIYF	TGTGCCTCGGCCCCAGGCTCTGGAAACACCATATATTTT
TRBJ2-7	.	13	once	TRBV11-3	CASSSGAGYEQYF	TGTGCCAGCAGCTCAGGTGCCGGATACGAGCAGTACTTC
TRBJ2-4	.	14	.	TRBV5-4	CASSRTEMKNIQYF	TGTGCCAGCAGTAGGACAGAGATGAAAAACATTCAGTACTTC
TRBJ2-7	TRBD1	14	.	TRBV14	CASSLDRASYEQYF	TGTGCCAGCAGCCTGGACAGGGCGAGCTACGAGCAGTACTTC
TRBJ2-7	.	11	.	TRBV6-1	CASSEFNEQYF	TGTGCCAGCAGTGAATTTAACGAGCAGTACTTC
TRBJ2-7	.	13	.	TRBV2	CASSERQIYEQYF	TGTGCCAGCAGTGAAAGACAGATCTACGAGCAGTACTTC
TRBJ1-2	.	12	.	TRBV2	CASSIRGDGYTF	TGTGCCAGCAGTATACGGGGTGACGGCTACACCTTC
TRBJ2-1	TRBD1	13	.	TRBV12-3/TRBV12-4	CASSWDRYNEQFF	TGTGCCAGCAGTTGGGACAGATACAATGAGCAGTTCTTC
TRBJ2-3	TRBD2	14	once	TRBV7-3	CASSARGTSGRQYF	TGTGCCAGCAGCGCCCGGGGGACTAGCGGGAGGCAGTATTTT
TRBJ1-2	.	13	.	TRBV7-2	CASRPSQNYGYTF	TGTGCCAGCAGACCCTCACAGAACTATGGCTACACCTTC
TRBJ2-3	.	15	once	TRBV15	CATSRVGGLTDTQYF	TGTGCCACCAGCAGAGTTGGAGGGCTTACAGATACGCAGTATTTT
TRBJ1-1	TRBD1	17	.	TRBV7-9	CASSLAQGAGMNTEAFF	TGTGCCAGCAGCTTAGCGCAGGGGGCAGGGATGAACACTGAAGCTTTCTTT
TRBJ2-7	TRBD1	12	.	TRBV29-1	CSARDSYYEQYF	TGCAGCGCAAGGGACAGCTACTACGAGCAGTACTTC
TRBJ1-3	.	15	.	TRBV6-5	CASRGPGHAGNTIYF	TGTGCCAGCAGGGGACCGGGACATGCTGGAAACACCATATATTTT
TRBJ2-1	.	15	few	TRBV5-4	CASSFELNSYNEQFF	TGTGCCAGCAGCTTTGAGCTGAACTCCTACAATGAGCAGTTCTTC
TRBJ1-4	.	15	.	TRBV19	CASSLTTATNEKLFF	TGTGCCAGTAGCTTAACAACCGCAACTAATGAAAAACTGTTTTTT
TRBJ2-2	TRBD1	14	.	TRBV6-4	CASRGQGQTGELFF	TGTGCCAGCAGGGGACAGGGTCAGACCGGGGAGCTGTTTTTT
TRBJ1-1	.	12	once	TRBV14	CASNQVNTEAFF	TGTGCCAGCAATCAGGTCAACACTGAAGCTTTCTTT
TRBJ1-5	.	15	.	TRBV28	CASSLVGPGNQPQHF	TGTGCCAGCAGTTTAGTAGGGCCAGGGAATCAGCCCCAGCATTTT
TRBJ2-3	TRBD2	18	.	TRBV11-2	CASSLVWTSGGRADTQYF	TGTGCCAGCAGCTTAGTTTGGACTAGCGGGGGGAGGGCAGATACGCAGTATTTT
TRBJ2-1	.	17	.	TRBV7-2	CASSFPERGLSYNEQFF	TGTGCCAGCAGCTTTCCAGAAAGGGGCTTATCCTACAATGAGCAGTTCTTC
TRBJ1-1	TRBD1	19	.	TRBV28	CASSFEVPGGSVMNTEAFF	TGTGCCAGCAGTTTTGAGGTGCCAGGGGGGAGCGTTATGAACACTGAAGCTTTCTTT
TRBJ1-2	.	16	.	TRBV24-1	CATSDFIRLRVYGYTF	TGTGCCACCAGTGATTTTATCCGGTTGCGGGTCTATGGCTACACCTTC
TRBJ1-1	.	14	.	TRBV18	CASSPLQGGTEAFF	TGTGCCAGCTCACCATTACAGGGTGGTACTGAAGCTTTCTTT
TRBJ1-4	.	15	once	TRBV5-4	CASSPGGGGNEKLFF	TGTGCCAGCAGCCCGGGGGGGGGCGGTAATGAAAAACTGTTTTTT
TRBJ2-2	.	14	once	TRBV25-1	CASRGQENTGELFF	TGTGCCAGCAGAGGACAAGAAAACACCGGGGAGCTGTTTTTT
TRBJ1-2	TRBD1	16	.	TRBV5-1	CASSPTGGDSKYGYTF	TGCGCCAGCAGCCCAACGGGTGGGGACAGCAAATATGGCTACACCTTC
TRBJ2-7	.	15	few	TRBV5-4	CASSHGTRNPYEQYF	TGTGCCAGCAGCCACGGGACAAGGAACCCCTACGAGCAGTACTTC
TRBJ2-6	.	17	.	TRBV9	CASSVLTGLSGANVLTF	TGTGCCAGCAGCGTACTAACAGGGCTCTCTGGGGCCAACGTCCTGACTTTC
TRBJ2-1	TRBD1	15	.	TRBV27	CASSFRGLVYNEQFF	TGTGCCAGCAGTTTCAGGGGGCTAGTATACAATGAGCAGTTCTTC
TRBJ2-2	TRBD2	16	.	TRBV15	CATSITSGFLTGELFF	TGTGCCACCAGCATCACTAGCGGGTTTCTCACCGGGGAGCTGTTTTTT
TRBJ2-7	TRBD1	14	.	TRBV28	CASSRTGGPYEQYF	TGTGCCAGCAGTCGGACAGGGGGGCCCTACGAGCAGTACTTC
TRBJ1-2	.	14	.	TRBV28	CATHDSPPGYGYTF	TGTGCCACCCACGACAGCCCTCCCGGGTATGGCTACACCTTC
TRBJ2-6	.	17	.	TRBV28	CASSFGGPLSGANVLTF	TGTGCCAGCAGTTTCGGGGGGCCCCTCTCTGGGGCCAACGTCCTGACTTTC
TRBJ2-7	TRBD1	15	.	TRBV9	CASTLGQGLFYEQYF	TGTGCCAGCACCCTCGGACAGGGTCTATTCTACGAGCAGTACTTC
TRBJ1-6	.	14	once	TRBV27	CASRTRSYNSPLHF	TGTGCCAGCAGGACTCGCTCCTATAATTCACCCCTCCACTTT
TRBJ2-2	TRBD1	17	.	TRBV3-1/TRBV3-2	CASSRLGTGGFGGELFF	TGTGCCAGCAGCCGTTTAGGGACAGGGGGCTTTGGCGGGGAGCTGTTTTTT
TRBJ2-4	TRBD1	18	.	TRBV5-8	CASNLWASGTGASNIQYF	TGTGCCAGCAACCTCTGGGCGAGTGGGACAGGGGCCAGCAACATTCAGTACTTC
TRBJ2-7	.	12	.	TRBV5-4	CASSLVVGEQYF	TGTGCCAGCAGCTTGGTTGTCGGGGAGCAGTACTTC
TRBJ2-1	TRBD2	18	few	TRBV11-2	CASSSWQSASGRYNEQFF	TGTGCCAGCAGCTCCTGGCAGTCCGCTAGCGGGAGATACAATGAGCAGTTCTTC
TRBJ2-1	.	12	.	TRBV12-3/TRBV12-4	CASSPDSGEQFF	TGTGCCAGCAGCCCGGACTCTGGTGAGCAGTTCTTC
TRBJ2-1	.	15	.	TRBV5-4	CASSLQGGTYNEQFF	TGTGCCAGCAGCTTACAGGGAGGGACCTACAATGAGCAGTTCTTC
TRBJ2-7	TRBD1	16	once	TRBV6-2/TRBV6-3	CASSWASDREAYEQYF	TGTGCCAGCAGCTGGGCATCGGACAGGGAGGCGTACGAGCAGTACTTC
TRBJ1-4	.	13	.	TRBV2	CASSVDLYEKLFF	TGTGCCAGCAGTGTGGACTTGTACGAAAAACTGTTTTTT
TRBJ2-2	TRBD2	16	few	TRBV6-2/TRBV6-3	CASSLLAGVNTGELFF	TGTGCCAGCAGCCTACTAGCGGGAGTCAACACCGGGGAGCTGTTTTTT
TRBJ2-2	.	13	.	TRBV11-3	CASSQRLGGELFF	TGTGCCAGCAGCCAGCGACTAGGCGGGGAGCTGTTTTTT
TRBJ2-7	.	19	.	TRBV7-2	CASSTPGQGSTSGYYEQYF	TGTGCCAGCAGTACTCCGGGACAGGGTTCGACTAGCGGATACTACGAGCAGTACTTC